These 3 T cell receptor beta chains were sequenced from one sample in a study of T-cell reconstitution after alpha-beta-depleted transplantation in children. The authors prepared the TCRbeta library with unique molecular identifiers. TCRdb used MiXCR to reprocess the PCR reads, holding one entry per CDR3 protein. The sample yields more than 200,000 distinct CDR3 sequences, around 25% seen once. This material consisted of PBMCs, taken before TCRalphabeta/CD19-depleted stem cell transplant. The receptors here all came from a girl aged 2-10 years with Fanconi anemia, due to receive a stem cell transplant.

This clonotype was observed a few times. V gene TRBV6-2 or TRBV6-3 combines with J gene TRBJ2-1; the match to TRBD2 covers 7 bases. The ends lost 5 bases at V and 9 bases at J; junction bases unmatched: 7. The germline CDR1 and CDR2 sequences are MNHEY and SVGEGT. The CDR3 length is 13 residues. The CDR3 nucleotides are TGTGCCAGCAGTCACGGACTAGGTGTTGAGCAGTTCTTC. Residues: CASSHGLGVEQFF.

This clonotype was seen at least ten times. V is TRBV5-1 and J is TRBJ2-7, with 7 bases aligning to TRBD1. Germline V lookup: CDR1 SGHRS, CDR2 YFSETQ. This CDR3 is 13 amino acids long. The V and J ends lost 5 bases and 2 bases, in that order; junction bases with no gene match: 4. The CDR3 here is CASRFDRAYEQYF. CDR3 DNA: TGCGCCAGCAGATTCGACAGGGCCTACGAGCAGTACTTC. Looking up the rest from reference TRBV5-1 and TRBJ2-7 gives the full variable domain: KAGVTQTPRYLIKTRGQQVTLSCSPISGHRSVSWYQQTPGQGLQFLFEYFSETQRNKGNFPGRFSGRQFSNSRSEMNVSTLELGDSALYLCASRFDRAYEQYFGPGTRLTVT.

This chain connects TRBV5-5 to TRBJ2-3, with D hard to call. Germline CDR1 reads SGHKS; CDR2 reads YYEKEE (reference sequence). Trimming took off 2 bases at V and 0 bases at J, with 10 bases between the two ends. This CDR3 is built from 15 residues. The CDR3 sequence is CASSLTATSTDTQYF. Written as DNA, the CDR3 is TGTGCCAGCAGCTTAACAGCGACTAGCACAGATACGCAGTATTTT.